This paragraph reports one T cell receptor beta chain. Its specificity is unknown. The sample belongs to a study of T-cell reconstitution after alpha-beta-depleted transplantation in children. Regarding the study as a whole: Expanded graft clones, several hundred of them, were reportedly the source of alpha-beta T cells about two months after transplant. At one year after transplant, newly produced T cells mostly accounted for T-cell counts and diversity. Surviving recipient T cells and thymic progenitors underlay high day-60 TCRbeta diversity in some patients.

The TCRbeta library incorporated unique molecular identifiers. MiXCR, run by TCRdb on the PCR reads, gives a single entry per CDR3 protein. The profile shows over 400,000 distinct CDR3 sequences, roughly 44% of them singletons. Trimming removed 6 bases from V and 10 bases from J; junction bases left unmatched: 6. The CDR3 length is 12 residues. This chain connects TRBV12-3 or TRBV12-4 to TRBJ2-1; 7 positions match TRBD1. Source: PBMCs, taken before TCRalphabeta/CD19-depleted stem cell transplant. The TCR comes from a girl aged 2 to 9 with aplastic anemia, due to receive a stem cell transplant. The CDR3 sequence is CASRETGNEQFF. DNA of the CDR3: TGTGCCAGCAGAGAGACAGGGAACGAGCAGTTCTTC.